The 29 T cell receptor beta chains given below trace back to one sample, sequenced in a study of T cells after yellow fever vaccination. TCRdb reprocessed the 5' RACE reads via MiXCR and lists one record per CDR3 protein. The table has under 300,000 distinct CDR3 sequences, 6.9% seen once; the top ten hold about 0.85%. Sequences were derived from CD4+ T cells sorted from PBMCs, sampled 15 days after the yellow fever booster vaccination. These receptors came from a man younger than 40 who received the YFV17D yellow fever vaccine.

This clonotype was picked up many times. The J gene is TRBJ2-7, the V gene TRBV7-2, with D hard to call. The CDR3 spans 11 residues. The germline V and J ends were trimmed by 5 bases and 5 bases, with 7 bases remaining between them. Per the germline V gene, CDR1 is SGHTA and CDR2 is FQGNSA. CDR3 sequence reads: CASSRVDEQYF. In nucleotides, the CDR3 is TGTGCCAGCAGCCGGGTGGACGAGCAGTACTTC.

This clonotype was seen a few times. The chain employs TRBV5-4 and TRBJ2-3, with TRBD1 identical over 7 bases. The CDR3 spans 15 residues. Trimming removed 4 bases from V and 5 bases from J; junction bases left unmatched: 10. CDR1 and CDR2 (germline): SGHNT, YYREEE (reference sequence). The CDR3 protein is CASSRPTGSKDTQYF. Here the CDR3 DNA reads TGTGCCAGCAGCCGACCGACAGGGTCTAAAGATACGCAGTATTTT.

The V gene is TRBV20-1, the J gene TRBJ2-3; either TRBD1 or TRBD2 may fit D (5 bases each). From germline, CDR1 is DFQATT and CDR2 SNEGSKA (reference sequence). The length of the CDR3 is 13 residues. Trimming removed 3 bases at V and 2 bases at J, with 9 bases between. CDR3 in amino acids: CSARGPVTDTQYF. In DNA form, the CDR3 reads TGCAGTGCTAGGGGACCCGTCACAGATACGCAGTATTTT.

This clonotype was observed a few times. The chain links TRBV7-2 to TRBJ2-7, with D perhaps matching TRBD2 (6 bases). The V and J ends lost 5 bases and 4 bases respectively, with 12 bases between them. The CDR3 length is 13 residues. Looked up from germline, CDR1 is SGHTA and CDR2 is FQGNSA. Here the CDR3 DNA reads TGTGCCAGCAGCCCCGGGAGAGAGTACGAGCAGTACTTC. Protein: CASSPGREYEQYF.

The CDR3 DNA is TGCAGTGTCGTACTAGCCCCCTACGAGCAGTACTTC. This translates into CSVVLAPYEQYF. The chain employs TRBV20-1 and TRBJ2-7; D might be TRBD2 (6 bases). Germline V gives CDR1 DFQATT, CDR2 SNEGSKA (reference sequence). This CDR3 comprises 12 residues. The V end lost 7 bases, the J end lost 2 bases, and 12 bases lay between the germline ends.

J is TRBJ2-3 and V is TRBV24-1, with 9 bases identical to TRBD1. Trimming removed 9 bases from V and 4 bases from J; junction bases left unmatched: 10. Per germline, CDR1 KGHDR and CDR2 SFDVKD. The CDR3 has 15 residues. The CDR3 DNA is TGTGCCACCGGAGCCGGGACAGGGATACCAGATACGCAGTATTTT. Translation: CATGAGTGIPDTQYF.

The chain recombines TRBV7-2 with TRBJ2-5, with no clear D. The CDR3 runs 14 residues. V dropped 1 base and J dropped 7 bases, with 13 bases sitting between them. Germline V gene sequence: CDR1 SGHTA, CDR2 FQGNSA. This chain's CDR3 is CASSLDYGSGTQYF. The CDR3 nucleotides are TGTGCCAGCAGCTTAGATTACGGTTCGGGGACCCAGTACTTC.

This clonotype was detected only a few times. The chain joins TRBV4-2 to TRBJ2-3, with 9 nucleotides matching TRBD1. V lost 9 bases to trimming and J lost 6 bases; unmatched junction nucleotides: 7. This CDR3 contains 13 residues. Germline V gene data show CDR1 as LGHNA and CDR2 as YNFKEQ. The CDR3 spells CARKTGGSDTQYF. CDR3 DNA sequence: TGTGCCAGAAAAACAGGGGGCTCGGATACGCAGTATTTT.

This clonotype was counted ten times or more. The chain recombines TRBV28 with TRBJ2-5; 13 nucleotides align to TRBD2. The CDR3 is 16 amino acids. In germline, CDR1 is MDHEN, CDR2 SYDVKM. V trimming: 6 bases; J trimming: 4 bases; junction bases outside the gene matches: 8. CDR3 in DNA: TGTGCCAGCAGCTCCTACAGACTAGCGGGAGGAGAGACCCAGTACTTC. Translating it yields CASSSYRLAGGETQYF.

This clonotype was observed a few times. This chain links TRBV6-4 with TRBJ2-2; 9 bases match TRBD2. The CDR3 sequence is 19 residues long. CDR1 MRHNA and CDR2 SNTAGT come from the germline V gene. Germline trimming cut 5 bases from V and 7 bases from J; bases unmatched to any gene: 20. The CDR3 sequence: CASSLQSILREGPNGELFF. As DNA, the CDR3 is TGTGCCAGCAGTCTCCAGAGTATTTTGCGGGAGGGCCCGAACGGGGAGCTGTTTTTT.

V is TRBV4-1 and J is TRBJ2-1, with a weak D call TRBD2 (5 bases). Germline V gene lookup returns CDR1 MGHRA and CDR2 YSYEKL. The CDR3 is made up of 18 amino acids. Trimming shortened V by 1 base and J by 1 base, and 17 bases separated the two germline ends. CDR3 in DNA: TGCGCCAGCAGCCAAGTCGAGAGGAGGAGCGGTTCCTACAATGAGCAGTTCTTC. Amino acid sequence: CASSQVERRSGSYNEQFF.

There are a few counts of this clonotype. The J gene is TRBJ2-1, the V gene TRBV5-6; 9 bases agree with TRBD2. This CDR3 region has 16 residues. The germline CDR1 and CDR2 sequences are SGHDT and YYEEEE. J gave up 7 bases and V 3 bases, and 11 bases lay outside the gene matches. In DNA form, the CDR3 reads TGTGCCAGCAGCTCCCTGGCGGGAGGGCCGAGGAATGAGCAGTTCTTC. Encoded protein: CASSSLAGGPRNEQFF.

This clonotype was observed at least ten times. The chain carries TRBV12-3 or TRBV12-4 and TRBJ2-1, with D possibly matching TRBD2 (6 bases). V dropped 3 bases and J dropped 10 bases, with 16 bases sitting between them. The CDR3 is 14 residues long. The CDR3 loop is CASSFSSGKGEQFF. The DNA for the CDR3 is TGTGCCAGCAGTTTTAGTAGCGGCAAGGGGGAGCAGTTCTTC.

This sequence joins TRBV4-3 and TRBJ1-5; D is uncertain. This CDR3 contains 15 residues. The germline V and J ends were trimmed by 0 bases and 3 bases, with 9 bases remaining between them. CDR1 is LGHNA and CDR2 is YSLEER in the germline V gene. In nucleotides, the CDR3 is TGCGCCAGCAGCCAAGAAATCGTCGCCAATCAGCCCCAGCATTTT. Amino acids: CASSQEIVANQPQHF.

This clonotype was seen only a few times. The chain carries TRBV4-3 and TRBJ1-3, with unresolved D. There are 15 residues in the CDR3. CDR1 and CDR2 (germline): LGHNA, YSLEER. V dropped 0 bases and J dropped 2 bases, with 8 bases sitting between them. The CDR3 loop reads CASSQDLGAGNTIYF. CDR3 DNA: TGCGCCAGCAGCCAAGATCTAGGAGCTGGAAACACCATATATTTT.

Only a few counts were recorded for this clonotype. The genes are TRBV29-1 and TRBJ2-1; TRBD1 aligns across 10 bases. Unmatched junction bases numbered 10, after V lost 5 bases and J lost 15 bases. Germline V gene lookup returns CDR1 SQVTM and CDR2 ANQGSEA. The CDR3 loop spans 12 amino acids. The CDR3, as DNA: TGCAGCGTTTTGGACAGGGGGGCCGATGGGTTCTTC. It translates to CSVLDRGADGFF.

This clonotype was observed a few times. The rearrangement links TRBV7-2 to TRBJ2-7; maybe TRBD1 (5 bases). CDR3 length equals 13 residues. Trimming left V 6 bases short and J 2 bases short, with 11 bases between. Germline CDR1 and CDR2: SGHTA and FQGNSA. The CDR3 reads CASSWTLTYEQYF. The CDR3 coding sequence is TGTGCCAGCAGTTGGACATTAACCTACGAGCAGTACTTC.

This chain links TRBV27 with TRBJ2-3, with D perhaps matching TRBD1 (6 bases). The CDR3 is 14 amino acids. With 4 bases removed from V and 3 bases from J, the gap between germline ends came to 11 bases. The germline CDR1 and CDR2 sequences are MNHEY and SMNVEV (reference sequence). The CDR3 loop reads CASSSTGHTDTQYF. The CDR3 nucleotides read TGTGCCAGCAGTTCTACAGGGCATACAGATACGCAGTATTTT.

Only a few counts were recorded for this clonotype. CDR3: CAIRTSGSGEQYF. The CDR3 coding sequence is TGTGCCATTAGGACTAGCGGGAGTGGCGAGCAGTACTTC. This chain joins TRBV12-3 or TRBV12-4 and TRBJ2-7; 13 positions agree with TRBD2. The V gene end was trimmed by 10 bases and the J gene end by 6 bases; junction bases not matched to a gene: 6. There are 13 residues in the CDR3.

Many counts were recorded for this clonotype. The chain carries TRBV7-2 and TRBJ2-7; D tentatively reads TRBD1 or TRBD2 (5 bases each). Germline loops: CDR1 SGHTA, CDR2 FQGNSA. The length of the CDR3 is 14 residues. V lost 5 bases to trimming and J lost 4 bases, with 15 bases between them. The CDR3 nucleotides read TGTGCCAGCAGCCTGCCCATAGAGGGGTACGAGCAGTACTTC. Its protein product is CASSLPIEGYEQYF.

The genes are TRBV29-1 and TRBJ1-1; possibly TRBD1 for D (6 bases). CDR3 length: 11 amino acids. V was pared by 5 bases and J by 11 bases, with 15 bases between. Germline V gene sequence: CDR1 SQVTM, CDR2 ANQGSEA. DNA of the CDR3: TGCAGCGTTTTCCCGGGACACCAGGCTTTCTTT. This gives the protein CSVFPGHQAFF.

This clonotype has a count of ten or more. The V call is TRBV20-1, the J call TRBJ2-3; D ambiguous. This CDR3 has 13 amino acids. Germline loops: CDR1 DFQATT, CDR2 SNEGSKA (reference sequence). Deletions cut 3 bases from V and 2 bases from J, with 9 bases between. CDR3 nucleotide sequence: TGCAGTGCTAGTTTCGCGGACACAGATACGCAGTATTTT. Translated: CSASFADTDTQYF.

The genes are TRBV19 and TRBJ2-6, with D unclear. The CDR3 contains 15 residues. In germline, CDR1 is LNHDA, CDR2 SQIVND (reference sequence). V was cut by 3 bases and J by 0 bases, with 6 bases left in between. This CDR3 reads CASSMGPSGANVLTF. For the CDR3, the DNA is TGTGCCAGTAGTATGGGCCCCTCTGGGGCCAACGTCCTGACTTTC.

This clonotype was detected a few times. The chain joins TRBV7-2 to TRBJ2-5; D ambiguous. The CDR3 length is 16 residues. The germline CDR1 and CDR2 sequences are SGHTA and FQGNSA. V was trimmed by 1 base and J by 2 bases, leaving 14 bases between them. CDR3 sequence reads: CASSLGASGGQETQYF. The CDR3 nucleotides read TGTGCCAGCAGCTTAGGTGCTTCAGGCGGACAAGAGACCCAGTACTTC.

The chain carries TRBV19 and TRBJ2-7; D possibly matches TRBD1 or TRBD2 (5 bases each). This CDR3 has 12 residues. V was clipped by 9 bases and J by 1 base, with 10 bases between them. Germline V gene lookup returns CDR1 LNHDA and CDR2 SQIVND (reference sequence). The CDR3 loop is CASRDRSYEQYF. CDR3 DNA: TGTGCCAGCCGGGACCGATCCTACGAGCAGTACTTC.

The chain couples TRBV5-4 to TRBJ2-3, with D hard to call. The CDR3 is 15 residues long. Germline lookup yields CDR1 SGHNT and CDR2 YYREEE (reference sequence). The ends were cut back, 0 bases at V and 6 bases at J, with 14 bases in the middle. The CDR3: CASSLGQRRADTQYF. CDR3 nucleotide sequence: TGTGCCAGCAGCTTGGGGCAAAGAAGGGCGGATACGCAGTATTTT.

This clonotype was observed at least ten times. V is TRBV20-1 and J is TRBJ2-3; 11 nucleotides match TRBD2. V was clipped by 6 bases and J by 4 bases; unmatched bases: 12. CDR3 length: 16 amino acids. Germline CDR1 is DFQATT and CDR2 is SNEGSKA (reference sequence). CDR3 sequence (DNA): TGCAGTGCAAACCCCACCATAGCGGGAGGGCCAGATACGCAGTATTTT. As protein: CSANPTIAGGPDTQYF.

The V gene is TRBV28, the J gene TRBJ2-2; possibly TRBD2 for D (5 bases). This CDR3 has 14 amino acids. The germline V gene encodes CDR1 MDHEN and CDR2 SYDVKM. V lost 6 bases to trimming and J lost 8 bases, with 16 bases between them. The CDR3 here is CASRTTTPGGELFF. In DNA, the CDR3 is TGTGCCAGCAGGACTACCACCCCGGGGGGGGAGCTGTTTTTT.

This clonotype was seen repeatedly, ten times or more. The chain has TRBV5-1 and TRBJ2-1, with 7 nucleotides matching TRBD1. V dropped 5 bases and J dropped 6; count of bases not matched to a gene: 8. This CDR3 is built from 14 residues. CDR1 SGHRS and CDR2 YFSETQ come from the germline V gene. The CDR3 reads CASRGQLEINEQFF. The CDR3, as DNA: TGCGCCAGCAGGGGACAGCTGGAGATCAATGAGCAGTTCTTC.